Following are 10 T cell receptor beta chains from one sample sequenced in a study of OX40 agonist ivuxolimab in advanced cancers. Measured with immunoSEQ multiplex PCR; TCRdb has only the in-frame clones, and not every one. The top ten hold 25% to 35% of the sample, which has roughly 13,000 clones, more than 65% seen once. This sample comprised CD4+ or CD8+ T cells sorted from blood, obtained in a trial of the OX40 agonist ivuxolimab. The receptor source for this set is an adult with an advanced solid tumor such as melanoma, head and neck, liver or kidney cancer.

This clone was counted a few times. V is TRBV5-1 and J is TRBJ1-2, with 7 nucleotides matching TRBD1. Germline V gene sequence: CDR1 SGHRS, CDR2 YFSETQ. V was clipped by 0 bases and J by 3 bases; unmatched bases: 5. The CDR3 runs 15 residues. The CDR3 reads CASSLAEGADYGYTF. Here the CDR3 DNA reads TGCGCCAGCAGCTTGGCCGAGGGGGCAGACTATGGCTACACCTTC.

The chain links TRBV5-6 to TRBJ1-1; maybe TRBD1 (5 bases). V shed 1 base and J shed 2 bases, with 15 bases lying between them. This CDR3 has 16 residues. Per germline, CDR1 SGHDT and CDR2 YYEEEE. The CDR3 loop reads CASSLLAGPLNTEAFF. The CDR3 DNA follows: TGTGCCAGCAGCTTGCTAGCAGGGCCCCTTAACACTGAAGCTTTCTTT.

The rearrangement joins TRBV29-1 to TRBJ1-2, with D hard to call. V dropped 4 bases and J dropped 6 bases, with 9 bases sitting between them. Per the germline V gene, CDR1 is SQVTM and CDR2 is ANQGSEA. The CDR3 sequence is 11 residues long. The CDR3 sequence is CSVAREHGYTF. The CDR3 coding sequence is TGCAGCGTTGCGAGGGAACATGGCTACACCTTC.

J is TRBJ1-1 and V is TRBV11-2, with D unresolved. Germline V gene sequence: CDR1 SGHAT, CDR2 FQNNGV. The CDR3 sequence is 14 residues long. V was cut by 0 bases and J by 2 bases, with 7 bases left in between. Written as DNA, the CDR3 is TGTGCCAGCAGCTTAGATCCAGTAAACACTGAAGCTTTCTTT. Translating gives CASSLDPVNTEAFF.

The chain joins TRBV7-8 to TRBJ2-5, with a weak D call TRBD2 (5 bases). The CDR3 consists of 15 residues. Germline V gives CDR1 SGHVS, CDR2 FQNEAQ. The V and J ends lost 3 bases and 2 bases respectively, with 13 bases between them. The CDR3 nucleotides read TGTGCCAGCAGCTTGGCGGGTAGATCTCAAGAGACCCAGTACTTC. Translated: CASSLAGRSQETQYF.

This chain links TRBV7-2 with TRBJ2-5, with no clear D. Germline V gives CDR1 SGHTA, CDR2 FQGNSA. Trimming stripped 2 bases from V and 5 bases from J, with 12 bases between. The CDR3 consists of 14 residues. CDR3 sequence (DNA): TGTGCCAGCAGCTTAAACCCGGAGTGGGAGACCCAGTACTTC. This encodes CASSLNPEWETQYF.

The V gene is TRBV30, the J gene TRBJ1-1; D remains unclear. The CDR3 runs to 12 residues. Per germline, CDR1 GTSNPN and CDR2 SVGIG (reference sequence). Trimming took 2 bases from V and 1 from J, leaving 5 bases between them. As DNA, the CDR3 is TGTGCCTGGAGTTTCACGAACACTGAAGCTTTCTTT. It translates to CAWSFTNTEAFF.

The V call is TRBV5-1, the J call TRBJ2-3; D remains ambiguous. Per germline, CDR1 SGHRS and CDR2 YFSETQ. V was shortened by 1 base and J by 6 bases, with 6 bases between the two germline ends. The CDR3 extends over 12 amino acids. In DNA form, the CDR3 reads TGCGCCAGCAGCTTGACAGCGGATACGCAGTATTTT. Its translation is CASSLTADTQYF.

The chain employs TRBV5-1 and TRBJ2-3, with D possibly being TRBD1 or TRBD2 (6 bases each). CDR3 length: 20 amino acids. Germline-derived CDR1 and CDR2 are SGHRS and YFSETQ. Trimming stripped 3 bases from V and 2 bases from J, with 28 bases between. Here the CDR3 reads CASSSPREDRRLDNTDTQYF. The DNA of the CDR3 is TGCGCCAGCAGCTCTCCTAGGGAGGACAGACGTCTAGACAACACAGATACGCAGTATTTT.

This chain connects TRBV2 to TRBJ2-1; the match to TRBD2 covers 9 bases. V trimming: 0 bases; J trimming: 10 bases; junction bases outside the gene matches: 4. CDR1 and CDR2 (germline): SNHLY, FYNNEI. The CDR3 runs 14 residues. For the CDR3, the DNA is TGTGCCAGCAGTGAAGCGGATGGACTAGCGGAGCAGTTCTTC. Its translation: CASSEADGLAEQFF.